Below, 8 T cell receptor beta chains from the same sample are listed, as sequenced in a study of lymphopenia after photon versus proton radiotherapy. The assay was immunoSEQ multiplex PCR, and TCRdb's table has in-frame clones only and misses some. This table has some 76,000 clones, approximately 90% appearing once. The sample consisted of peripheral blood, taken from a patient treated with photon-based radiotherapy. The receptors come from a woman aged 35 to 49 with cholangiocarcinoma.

Here the CDR3 reads CASSLTVAGSYEQYF. CDR3 nucleotide sequence: TGTGCCAGCAGTTTAACCGTAGCGGGCTCCTACGAGCAGTACTTC. The V and J genes are TRBV27 and TRBJ2-7, with TRBD2 matching 7 bases. The CDR3 is 15 residues long. In germline, CDR1 is MNHEY, CDR2 SMNVEV (reference sequence). Trimming cost V 2 bases and J 0 bases; bases outside gene matches: 4.

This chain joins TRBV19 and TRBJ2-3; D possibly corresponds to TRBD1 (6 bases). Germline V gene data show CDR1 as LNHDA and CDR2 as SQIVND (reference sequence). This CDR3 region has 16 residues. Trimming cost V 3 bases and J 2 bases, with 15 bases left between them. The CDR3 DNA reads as TGTGCCAGTAGTATCCAAACGACAGGATCCACAGATACGCAGTATTTT. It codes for CASSIQTTGSTDTQYF.

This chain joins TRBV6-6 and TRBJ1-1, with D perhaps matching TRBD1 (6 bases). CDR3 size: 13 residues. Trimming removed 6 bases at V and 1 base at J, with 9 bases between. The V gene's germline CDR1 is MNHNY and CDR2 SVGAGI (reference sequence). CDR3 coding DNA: TGTGCCAGCAGCAGGACAGCGAACACTGAAGCTTTCTTT. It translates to CASSRTANTEAFF.

The CDR3 sequence: CASSFTGITYEQYF. The CDR3 nucleotides are TGTGCCAGCAGCTTCACAGGGATTACCTACGAGCAGTACTTC. V gene TRBV13 combines with J gene TRBJ2-7, with D perhaps matching TRBD1 (6 bases). Germline V gene data show CDR1 as PRHDT and CDR2 as FYEKMQ (reference sequence). Trimming removed 3 bases at V and 2 bases at J, with 11 bases between. The CDR3 consists of 14 residues.

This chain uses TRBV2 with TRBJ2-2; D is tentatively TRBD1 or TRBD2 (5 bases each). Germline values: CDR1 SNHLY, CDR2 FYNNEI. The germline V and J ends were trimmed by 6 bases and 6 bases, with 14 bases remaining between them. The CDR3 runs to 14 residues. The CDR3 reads CASRRGPAPGELFF. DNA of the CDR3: TGTGCCAGCAGGAGGGGCCCCGCCCCCGGGGAGCTGTTTTTT. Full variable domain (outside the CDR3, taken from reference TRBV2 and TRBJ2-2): EPEVTQTPSHQVTQMGQEVILRCVPISNHLYFYWYRQILGQKVEFLVSFYNNEISEKSEIFDDQFSVERPDGSNFTLKIRSTKLEDSAMYFCASRRGPAPGELFFGEGSRLTVL.

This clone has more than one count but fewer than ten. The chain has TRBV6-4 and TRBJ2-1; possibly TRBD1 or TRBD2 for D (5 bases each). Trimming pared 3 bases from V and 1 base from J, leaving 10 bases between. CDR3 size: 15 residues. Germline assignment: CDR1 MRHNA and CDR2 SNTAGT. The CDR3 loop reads CASSEGVGSYNEQFF. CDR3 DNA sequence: TGTGCCAGCAGTGAGGGGGTTGGGTCCTACAATGAGCAGTTCTTC.

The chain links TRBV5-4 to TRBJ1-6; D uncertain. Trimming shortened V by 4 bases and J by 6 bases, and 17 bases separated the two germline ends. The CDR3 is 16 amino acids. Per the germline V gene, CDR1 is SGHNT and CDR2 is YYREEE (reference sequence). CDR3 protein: CASSPGGGRRNSPLHF. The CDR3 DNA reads TGTGCCAGCAGCCCGGGAGGCGGCAGACGTAATTCACCCCTCCACTTT. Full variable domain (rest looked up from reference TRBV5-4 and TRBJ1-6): ETGVTQSPTHLIKTRGQQVTLRCSSQSGHNTVSWYQQALGQGPQFIFQYYREEENGRGNFPPRFSGLQFPNYSSELNVNALELDDSALYLCASSPGGGRRNSPLHFGNGTRLTVT.

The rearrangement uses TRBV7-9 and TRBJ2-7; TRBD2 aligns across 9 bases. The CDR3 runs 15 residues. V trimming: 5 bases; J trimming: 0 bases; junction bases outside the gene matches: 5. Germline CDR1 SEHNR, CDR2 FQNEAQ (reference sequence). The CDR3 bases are TGTGCCAGCAGCGAGGGGACTAGCTTCTCCTACGAGCAGTACTTC. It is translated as CASSEGTSFSYEQYF.